Following are 15 T cell receptor beta chains from one sample sequenced in a study of blood T cell repertoires in COVID-19. Some clones are missing from TCRdb's copy, which holds only in-frame ones; the method was immunoSEQ multiplex PCR. The table records 200,000 to 250,000 clones, about 90% of them present only once. What was sequenced was PBMCs or T cells enriched from blood (not recorded which). These receptors were collected from a woman younger than 45 who had been exposed to COVID-19.

The rearrangement links TRBV30 to TRBJ2-3; 11 bases are shared with TRBD2. CDR3 size: 12 residues. CDR1 and CDR2 (germline): GTSNPN, SVGIG (reference sequence). Losses at the gene ends were 3 bases for V and 14 bases for J; bases not matched to a gene: 7. The CDR3 loop is CAWSPTSGMGYF. The CDR3 bases are TGTGCCTGGAGCCCGACTAGCGGGATGGGGTATTTT.

The rearrangement uses TRBV5-8 and TRBJ2-1; 10 nucleotides line up with TRBD2. The CDR3 totals 17 residues. Germline trimming cut 4 bases from V and 0 bases from J; bases unmatched to any gene: 7. The germline V gene has CDR1 SGHTS and CDR2 YDEGEE. CDR3 nucleotide sequence: TGTGCCAGCAGCGCCGGACTAGCGGTTGTCTCCTACAATGAGCAGTTCTTC. It translates to CASSAGLAVVSYNEQFF. The full variable domain, with the rest looked up from reference TRBV5-8 and TRBJ2-1, is EAGVTQSPTHLIKTRGQQATLRCSPISGHTSVYWYQQALGLGLQFLLWYDEGEERNRGNFPPRFSGRQFPNYSSELNVNALELEDSALYLCASSAGLAVVSYNEQFFGPGTRLTVL.

The chain is built from TRBV5-1 and TRBJ1-1, with 9 bases that match TRBD1. This CDR3 contains 14 residues. Germline assignment: CDR1 SGHRS and CDR2 YFSETQ. Trimming removed 4 bases from V and 4 bases from J; junction bases left unmatched: 5. CDR3 loop: CASSGGTGSTEAFF. CDR3 DNA: TGCGCCAGCAGCGGAGGGACAGGGAGCACTGAAGCTTTCTTT.

V and J are TRBV29-1 and TRBJ2-7, with D maybe TRBD2 (5 bases). The germline V and J ends were trimmed by 2 bases and 4 bases, with 15 bases remaining between them. The CDR3 covers 14 residues. Germline V gene lookup returns CDR1 SQVTM and CDR2 ANQGSEA. The CDR3 reads CSVELPGLFYEQYF. Here the CDR3 DNA reads TGCAGCGTTGAACTCCCGGGATTGTTTTACGAGCAGTACTTC.

The chain uses TRBV5-1 and TRBJ1-2; TRBD1 might be the D (5 bases). The ends were cut back, 1 base at V and 8 bases at J, with 21 bases in the middle. The germline CDR1 and CDR2 sequences are SGHRS and YFSETQ. This CDR3 is 16 amino acids long. DNA for the CDR3: TGCGCCAGCAGCTTGTTAGGGCAGGGCTCCCAGGGCGGCTACACCTTC. This codes for CASSLLGQGSQGGYTF.

Only one count was recorded for this clone. V and J are TRBV27 and TRBJ2-1, with D possibly being TRBD2 (5 bases). Germline CDR1 MNHEY, CDR2 SMNVEV (reference sequence). This CDR3 spans 13 amino acids. Trimming cost V 8 bases and J 4 bases, with 12 bases left between them. The CDR3: CASSRTVYNEQFF. As DNA, the CDR3 is TGTGCCAGCTCCAGGACTGTATACAATGAGCAGTTCTTC.

As for this clone: At the DNA level, this CDR3 is encoded by other sequences in the same sample as well. The gene calls are TRBV5-1 and TRBJ1-4; D call uncertain. CDR1 is SGHRS and CDR2 is YFSETQ in the germline V gene. The V gene lost 3 bases and the J gene lost 4 bases, with 7 bases spanning the gap. The CDR3 length is 13 residues. For the CDR3, the DNA is TGCGCCAGCAGCTCGGGTCTTAATGAAAAACTGTTTTTT. Amino acids: CASSSGLNEKLFF.

The chain is built from TRBV30 and TRBJ2-1; the match to TRBD2 covers 8 bases. CDR1 is GTSNPN and CDR2 is SVGIG in the germline V gene (reference sequence). V was pared by 6 bases and J by 2 bases, with 9 bases of the junction left unmatched. CDR3 length equals 15 residues. The CDR3 spells CACAGGLEAYNEQFF. Here the CDR3 DNA reads TGTGCCTGTGCGGGGGGACTAGAGGCCTACAATGAGCAGTTCTTC.

This clone was recorded only once. The V and J genes are TRBV12-1 and TRBJ1-4; the DNA was not compared with TRBD1, the D call given in the table. TRBV12-1 is a pseudogene. This CDR3 has 14 amino acids. The CDR3 sequence is CASSPRQANEKLFF. As DNA, the CDR3 is TGTGCCAGCAGCCCCCGGCAGGCTAATGAAAAACTGTTTTTT.

This chain uses TRBV2 with TRBJ2-7; 7 bases map to TRBD1. The CDR3 covers 18 residues. Germline CDR1 SNHLY, CDR2 FYNNEI. V shed 8 bases, J shed 4 bases, and the junction held 23 bases outside the gene matches. CDR3 bases: TGTGCCAGCGTCCTTTCGATGGGCCTTGGGACAGTTCCATACGAGCAGTACTTC. Protein: CASVLSMGLGTVPYEQYF.

This clone was recorded a few times. This sequence joins TRBV29-1 and TRBJ1-1, with TRBD1 as a possible D gene (5 bases). Deletions cut 4 bases from V and 7 bases from J, with 19 bases between. This CDR3 is built from 14 residues. Germline V gene lookup returns CDR1 SQVTM and CDR2 ANQGSEA. CDR3 coding DNA: TGCAGCGTTGTTCGTGACAGTAAAGGTCTTGAAGCTTTCTTT. Amino acids: CSVVRDSKGLEAFF.

CDR3 amino acids: CASSISGHTDTQYF. In DNA, the CDR3 is TGTGCCAGTAGTATAAGCGGCCACACAGATACGCAGTATTTT. V usage is TRBV19 and J usage is TRBJ2-3; D is possibly TRBD2 (5 bases). This CDR3 spans 14 amino acids. With 2 bases removed from V and 2 bases from J, the gap between germline ends came to 8 bases. Germline V lookup: CDR1 LNHDA, CDR2 SQIVND (reference sequence). Variable domain in full (rest from reference TRBV19 and TRBJ2-3): DGGITQSPKYLFRKEGQNVTLSCEQNLNHDAMYWYRQDPGQGLRLIYYSQIVNDFQKGDIAEGYSVSREKKESFPLTVTSAQKNPTAFYLCASSISGHTDTQYFGPGTRLTVL.

V is TRBV10-1 and J is TRBJ1-1, with 7 positions matching TRBD1. V shed 8 bases and J 0 bases; nucleotides not matched to a gene: 6. CDR1 is WNHNN and CDR2 is SYGVQD in the germline V gene (reference sequence). This CDR3 region has 14 residues. As DNA, the CDR3 is TGCGCCAGCGCGTCGGGGACAGTGAACACTGAAGCTTTCTTT. Its protein is CASASGTVNTEAFF.

This chain uses TRBV3-1 (or the pseudogene TRBV3-2) with TRBJ2-2; possible D gene TRBD2, 6 bases. Between the trimmed V and J ends, which lost 10 bases and 3 bases, there was a span of 12 bases. The CDR3 is 13 amino acids. Germline loops: CDR1 LGHDT, CDR2 YNNKEL (reference sequence). The CDR3 sequence is CATRGGDTGELFF. In nucleotides, the CDR3 is TGTGCCACTAGGGGCGGGGACACCGGGGAGCTGTTTTTT.

This clone was counted only a few times. The chain uses TRBV2 and TRBJ2-1; 7 positions agree with TRBD2. The CDR3 covers 14 residues. The J segment lost 1 base and the V segment lost 7 bases, leaving 4 bases of the junction unmatched. CDR1 and CDR2 (germline): SNHLY, FYNNEI. The CDR3 coding sequence is TGTGCCAGCACAAGCGGGACTTCCTACAATGAGCAGTTCTTC. This encodes CASTSGTSYNEQFF.